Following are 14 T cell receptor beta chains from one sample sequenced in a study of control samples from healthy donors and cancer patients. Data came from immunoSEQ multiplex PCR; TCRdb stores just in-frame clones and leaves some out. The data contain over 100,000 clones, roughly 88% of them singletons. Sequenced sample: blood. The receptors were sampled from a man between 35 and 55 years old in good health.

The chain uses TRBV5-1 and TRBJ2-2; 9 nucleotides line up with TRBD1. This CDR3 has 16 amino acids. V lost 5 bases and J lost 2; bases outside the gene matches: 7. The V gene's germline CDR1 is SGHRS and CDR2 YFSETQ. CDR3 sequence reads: CASRQRTGANTGELFF. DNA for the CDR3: TGCGCCAGCAGACAACGGACAGGGGCAAACACCGGGGAGCTGTTTTTT.

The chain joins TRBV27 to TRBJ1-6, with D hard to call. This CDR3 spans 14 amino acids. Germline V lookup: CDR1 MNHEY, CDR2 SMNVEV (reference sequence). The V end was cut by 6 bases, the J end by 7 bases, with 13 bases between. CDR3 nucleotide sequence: TGTGCCAGCAGCCACCACGATCCGAATTCACCCCTCCACTTT. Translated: CASSHHDPNSPLHF.

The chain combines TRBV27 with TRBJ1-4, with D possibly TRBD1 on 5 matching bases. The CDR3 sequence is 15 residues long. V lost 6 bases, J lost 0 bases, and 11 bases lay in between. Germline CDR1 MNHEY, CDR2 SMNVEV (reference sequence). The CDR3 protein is CASRSGRATNEKLFF. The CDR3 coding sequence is TGTGCCAGCAGGTCGGGACGGGCAACTAATGAAAAACTGTTTTTT.

The CDR3 loop is CATSEAKSYEQYF. CDR3 nucleotides: TGTGCCACCAGTGAGGCAAAGTCCTACGAGCAGTACTTC. The chain combines TRBV24-1 with TRBJ2-7; D unclear. CDR1 KGHDR and CDR2 SFDVKD come from the germline V gene. This CDR3 is built from 13 residues. Deletions cut 4 bases from V and 1 base from J, with 7 bases between.

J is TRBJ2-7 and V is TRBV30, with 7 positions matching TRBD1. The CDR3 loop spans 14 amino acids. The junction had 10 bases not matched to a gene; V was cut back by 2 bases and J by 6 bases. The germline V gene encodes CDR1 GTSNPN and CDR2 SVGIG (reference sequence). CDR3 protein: CAWSPDRELSEQYF. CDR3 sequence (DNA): TGTGCCTGGAGTCCCGACAGGGAACTCTCCGAGCAGTACTTC.

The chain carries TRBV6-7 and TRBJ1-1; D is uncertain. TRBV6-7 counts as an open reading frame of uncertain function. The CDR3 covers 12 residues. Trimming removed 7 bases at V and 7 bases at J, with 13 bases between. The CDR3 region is CASKGGESEAFF. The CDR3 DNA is TGTGCCAGCAAAGGTGGGGAGAGTGAAGCTTTCTTT.

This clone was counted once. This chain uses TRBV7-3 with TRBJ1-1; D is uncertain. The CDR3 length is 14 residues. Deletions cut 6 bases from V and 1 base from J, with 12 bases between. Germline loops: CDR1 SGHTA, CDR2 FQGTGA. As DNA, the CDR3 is TGTGCCAGCAGTCAATCTCCAGGGAACACTGAAGCTTTCTTT. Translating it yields CASSQSPGNTEAFF. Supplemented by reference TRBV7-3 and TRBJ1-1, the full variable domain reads GAGVSQTPSNKVTEKGKYVELRCDPISGHTALYWYRQSLGQGPEFLIYFQGTGAADDSGLPNDRFFAVRPEGSVSTLKIQRTERGDSAVYLCASSQSPGNTEAFFGQGTRLTVV.

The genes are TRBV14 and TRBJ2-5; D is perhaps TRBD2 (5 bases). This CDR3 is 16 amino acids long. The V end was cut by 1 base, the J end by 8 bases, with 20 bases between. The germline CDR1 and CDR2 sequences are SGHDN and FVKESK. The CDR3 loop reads CASSQGRAALEITQYF. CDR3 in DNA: TGTGCCAGCAGCCAAGGAAGAGCGGCGTTAGAGATCACCCAGTACTTC.

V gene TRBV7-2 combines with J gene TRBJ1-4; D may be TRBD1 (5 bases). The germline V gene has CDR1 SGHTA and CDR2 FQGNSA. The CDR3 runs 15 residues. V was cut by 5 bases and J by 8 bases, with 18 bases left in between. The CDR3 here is CASSKRVGAGEKLFF. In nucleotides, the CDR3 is TGTGCCAGCAGCAAACGGGTCGGGGCGGGAGAAAAACTGTTTTTT.

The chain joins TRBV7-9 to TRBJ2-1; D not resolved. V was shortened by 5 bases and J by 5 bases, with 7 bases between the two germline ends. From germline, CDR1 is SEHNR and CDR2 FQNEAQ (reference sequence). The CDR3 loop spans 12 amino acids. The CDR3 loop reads CASSPRDNEQFF. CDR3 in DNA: TGTGCCAGCAGCCCGCGAGACAATGAGCAGTTCTTC. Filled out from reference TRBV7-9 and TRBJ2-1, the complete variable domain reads DTGVSQNPRHKITKRGQNVTFRCDPISEHNRLYWYRQTLGQGPEFLTYFQNEAQLEKSRLLSDRFSAERPKGSFSTLEIQRTEQGDSAMYLCASSPRDNEQFFGPGTRLTVL.

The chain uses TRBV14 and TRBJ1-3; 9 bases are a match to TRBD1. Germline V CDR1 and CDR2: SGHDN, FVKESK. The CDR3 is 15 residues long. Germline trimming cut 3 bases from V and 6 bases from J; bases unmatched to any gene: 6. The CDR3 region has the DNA TGTGCCAGCAGCCAGCCGGGACAGGGAACAAACACCATATATTTT. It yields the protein CASSQPGQGTNTIYF.

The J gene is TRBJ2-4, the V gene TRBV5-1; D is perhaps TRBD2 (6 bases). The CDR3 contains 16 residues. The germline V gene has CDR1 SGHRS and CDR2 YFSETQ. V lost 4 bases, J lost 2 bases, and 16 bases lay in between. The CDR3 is CASSPTSQGSKNIQYF. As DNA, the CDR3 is TGCGCCAGCAGCCCAACTAGCCAGGGCTCCAAAAACATTCAGTACTTC.

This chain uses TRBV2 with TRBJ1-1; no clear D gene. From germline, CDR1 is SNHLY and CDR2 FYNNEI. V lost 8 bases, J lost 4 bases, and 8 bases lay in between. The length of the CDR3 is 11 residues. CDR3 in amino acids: CASRWTTEAFF. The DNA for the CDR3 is TGTGCCAGCCGGTGGACCACTGAAGCTTTCTTT.

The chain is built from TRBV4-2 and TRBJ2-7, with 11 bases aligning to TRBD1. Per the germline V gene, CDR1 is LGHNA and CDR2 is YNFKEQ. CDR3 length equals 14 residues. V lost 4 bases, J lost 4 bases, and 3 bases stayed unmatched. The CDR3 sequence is CASSPGQGGYEQYF. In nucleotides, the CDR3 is TGTGCCAGCAGCCCGGGACAGGGGGGATACGAGCAGTACTTC.